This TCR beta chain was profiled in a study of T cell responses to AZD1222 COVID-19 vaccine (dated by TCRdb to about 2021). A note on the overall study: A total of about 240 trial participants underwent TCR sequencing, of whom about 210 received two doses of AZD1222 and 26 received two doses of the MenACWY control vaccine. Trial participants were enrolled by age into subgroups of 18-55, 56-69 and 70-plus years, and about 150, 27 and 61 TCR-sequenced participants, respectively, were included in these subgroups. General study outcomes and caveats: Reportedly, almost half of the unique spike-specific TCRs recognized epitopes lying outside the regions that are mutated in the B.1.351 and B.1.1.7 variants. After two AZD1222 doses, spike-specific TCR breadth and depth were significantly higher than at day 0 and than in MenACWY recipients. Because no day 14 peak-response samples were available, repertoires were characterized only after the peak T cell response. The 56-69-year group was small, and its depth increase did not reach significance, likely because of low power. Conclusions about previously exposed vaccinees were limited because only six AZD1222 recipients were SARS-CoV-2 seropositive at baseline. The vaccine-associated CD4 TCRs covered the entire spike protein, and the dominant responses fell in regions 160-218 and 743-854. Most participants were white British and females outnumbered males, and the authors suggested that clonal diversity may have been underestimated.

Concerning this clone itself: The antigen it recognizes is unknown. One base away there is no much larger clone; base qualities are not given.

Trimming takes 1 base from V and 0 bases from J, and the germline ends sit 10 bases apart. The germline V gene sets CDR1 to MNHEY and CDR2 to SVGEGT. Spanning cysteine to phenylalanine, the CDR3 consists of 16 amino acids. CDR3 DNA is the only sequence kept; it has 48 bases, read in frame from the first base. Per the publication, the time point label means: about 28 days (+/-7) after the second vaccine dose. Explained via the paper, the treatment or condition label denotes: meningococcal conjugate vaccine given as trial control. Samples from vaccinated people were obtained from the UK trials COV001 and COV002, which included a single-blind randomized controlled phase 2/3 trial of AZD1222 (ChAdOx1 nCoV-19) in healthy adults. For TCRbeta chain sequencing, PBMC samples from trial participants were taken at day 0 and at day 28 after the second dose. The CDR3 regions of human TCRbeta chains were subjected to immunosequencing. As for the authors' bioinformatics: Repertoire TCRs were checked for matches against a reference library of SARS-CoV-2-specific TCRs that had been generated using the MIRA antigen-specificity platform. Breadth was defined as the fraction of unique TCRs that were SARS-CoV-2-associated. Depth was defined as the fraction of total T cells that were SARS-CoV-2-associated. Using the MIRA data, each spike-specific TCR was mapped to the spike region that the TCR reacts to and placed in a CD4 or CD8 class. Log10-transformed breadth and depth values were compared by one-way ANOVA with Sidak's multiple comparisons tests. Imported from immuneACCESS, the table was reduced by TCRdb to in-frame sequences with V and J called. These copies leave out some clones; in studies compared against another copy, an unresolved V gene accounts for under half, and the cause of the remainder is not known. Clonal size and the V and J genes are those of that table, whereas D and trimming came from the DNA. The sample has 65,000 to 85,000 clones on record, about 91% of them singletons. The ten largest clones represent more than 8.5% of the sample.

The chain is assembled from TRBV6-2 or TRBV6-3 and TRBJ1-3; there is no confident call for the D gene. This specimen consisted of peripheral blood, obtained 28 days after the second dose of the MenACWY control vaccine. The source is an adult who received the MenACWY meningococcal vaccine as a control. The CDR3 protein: CASSYYPGFSGNTIYF. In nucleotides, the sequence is TGTGCCAGCAGTTACTATCCAGGATTCTCTGGAAACACCATATATTTT.